This record concerns one T cell receptor (beta chain) sequence. Its antigen is currently not known. No much larger clonotype is one base removed from it; base qualities were not supplied. The library was generated by the immunoSEQ multiplex PCR assay. In the authors' own workflow: To diagnose cytomegalovirus status from the catalog of TCR beta chain sequences, a statistical classification framework was built. In TCRdb, the immuneACCESS table is reduced to in-frame sequences with V and J assigned. These tables do not hold every clone; where another copy was compared, an unresolved V gene accounts for under half, and the others remain unexplained. The DNA gave D and trimming, while V, J and clone size come from that table. The sample yields about 130,000 clones; 80% to 90% were counted once. Jointly, the top ten make up 5.5% to 7% of the sample. This entry belongs to a study of cytomegalovirus exposure and HLA in healthy donors (dated by TCRdb to 2016 to 2017). Broadly, across the study: The 500 to 800 repertoires of the first cohort and the roughly 110 validation repertoires were produced on the same platform, according to a later analysis. The aim of the study was to test whether cataloging public T cell receptors could identify signatures of past pathogen exposure. In addition to the first cohort of around 670 subjects, a separate validation cohort of around 110 different subjects was used. High-throughput TCR immunosequencing, statistical association of individual TCRs with disease status, and machine learning were combined to predict cytomegalovirus infection status.

The paper as a whole reports these results and caveats: Most TCR sequences were observed very rarely across donors, whereas some public TCRs were present in many individuals. In both the original and validation cohorts, the classifier was reported to diagnose cytomegalovirus status with high specificity and sensitivity. A total of about 150 TCR beta chains were listed by the study as associated with cytomegalovirus. A later analysis found that TCRs clustered in the first cohort also tended to co-occur in the approximately 120 validation repertoires, with 94% of cluster scores above 0. A later analysis lacked HLA typing for the validation cohort, so it scored co-occurrence in that cohort across all 120 or so repertoires. The authors suggested that the approach could potentially be generalized to other disease states and immunological phenotypes. A few of the identified cytomegalovirus-associated TCR beta chains were confirmed in vitro to be specific for cytomegalovirus antigens.

V is cut by 0 bases and J by 8 bases, and the space between the germline ends is 9 bases. Taken from the germline V gene (reference sequence), the CDR1 and CDR2 loops are SGHNT and YYREEE. The CDR3 runs 13 amino acids, cysteine and phenylalanine included. The entry retains the CDR3 DNA only, 39 bases that are in frame from base 1. Donors formed part of the validation cohort, which comprised 120 or so subjects and was distinct from the first cohort of fewer than 750 subjects. The receptor chain draws on TRBV5-4 and TRBJ2-1; a confident D gene designation cannot be given. The clonotype was recovered from a woman aged 25-40 years in good health and CMV-seropositive. The sample taken for sequencing was PBMCs. In nucleotides, the sequence is TGTGCCAGCAGCTTGGACGAACGGGATGAGCAGTTCTTC. Translated, this is CASSLDERDEQFF. With all but the CDR3 taken from the reference TRBV5-4 and TRBJ2-1 genes, the full variable domain is: ETGVTQSPTHLIKTRGQQVTLRCSSQSGHNTVSWYQQALGQGPQFIFQYYREEENGRGNFPPRFSGLQFPNYSSELNVNALELDDSALYLCASSLDERDEQFFGPGTRLTVL.